These 18 T cell receptor beta chains were sequenced from one sample in a study of cytomegalovirus exposure and HLA in healthy donors. PCR involved 60 Vbeta and 13 Jbeta primers. Only in-frame clones appear in the TCRdb table, and some are missing; sequencing was by immunoSEQ multiplex PCR. The sample contains approximately 90,000 clones, around 70% of which appear only once. Sequencing was carried out using PBMCs. These receptors were obtained from a woman between 50 and 59 years old in good health and CMV-seropositive.

V and J are TRBV12-2 and TRBJ1-2. TRBV12-2 counts as a pseudogene. The CDR3 contains 10 residues. The CDR3 DNA is TGTGCAAGTCCTCCCTCGGGCTACACCTTC. Translation gives CASPPSGYTF.

V gene TRBV19 combines with J gene TRBJ2-1, with 9 bases matching TRBD1. J lost 9 bases, V lost 3 bases, and 3 bases had no gene match. Germline CDR1 LNHDA, CDR2 SQIVND (reference sequence). There are 13 residues in the CDR3. CDR3 bases: TGTGCCAGTAGTATGGACAGGGGTCGTGAGCAGTTCTTC. Translation: CASSMDRGREQFF.

This chain connects TRBV11-2 to TRBJ1-1, with 7 bases lining up with TRBD1. The V gene's germline CDR1 is SGHAT and CDR2 FQNNGV. Trimming cost V 8 bases and J 1 base; bases outside gene matches: 4. This CDR3 is built from 13 residues. This chain's CDR3 is CASQTGTNTEAFF. The CDR3 coding sequence is TGTGCCAGCCAGACAGGGACGAACACTGAAGCTTTCTTT.

V gene TRBV2 combines with J gene TRBJ1-5, with a tentative D call TRBD1 (5 bases). Trimming left V 7 bases short and J 7 bases short, with 20 bases between. The CDR3 contains 15 residues. Germline V lookup: CDR1 SNHLY, CDR2 FYNNEI. For the CDR3, the DNA is TGTGCCAGCACCGAAGTCGTAGGGGCTATACAGCCCCAGCATTTT. This translates into CASTEVVGAIQPQHF.

The chain joins TRBV5-1 to TRBJ1-1, with D unclear. The CDR3 is 14 amino acids. Looked up from germline, CDR1 is SGHRS and CDR2 is YFSETQ. The V gene lost 0 bases and the J gene lost 0 bases, with 6 bases spanning the gap. The CDR3 DNA follows: TGCGCCAGCAGCTTGGCCAGTATGAACACTGAAGCTTTCTTT. It yields the protein CASSLASMNTEAFF.

V and J are TRBV18 and TRBJ2-7; a weak D match, TRBD1 (5 bases). Between the trimmed V and J ends, which lost 1 base and 6 bases, there was a span of 19 bases. Germline V gene sequence: CDR1 KGHSH, CDR2 LQKENI. The CDR3 length is 16 residues. CDR3: CASSPLDIDSNAEQYF. Written as DNA, the CDR3 is TGTGCCAGCTCACCACTGGACATTGACAGTAACGCCGAGCAGTACTTC.

The CDR3 nucleotides read TGTGCCTGGAGTAATTCCCGGGACAGGGGATTTTGGGGGGATGAGCAGTTCTTC. This sequence encodes CAWSNSRDRGFWGDEQFF. This chain connects TRBV30 to TRBJ2-1, with 10 bases aligning to TRBD1. The germline V gene has CDR1 GTSNPN and CDR2 SVGIG (reference sequence). The V and J ends lost 2 bases and 8 bases, in that order; junction bases with no gene match: 18. The CDR3 has 18 amino acids.

The chain recombines TRBV30 with TRBJ2-1, with unresolved D. The germline gives CDR1 GTSNPN, CDR2 SVGIG (reference sequence). The germline V and J ends were trimmed by 3 bases and 3 bases, with 6 bases remaining between them. This CDR3 spans 12 amino acids. The CDR3 protein is CAWRGVYNEQFF. The CDR3, as DNA: TGTGCCTGGAGAGGAGTCTACAATGAGCAGTTCTTC.

The chain couples TRBV11-2 to TRBJ2-3, with D possibly being TRBD1 (5 bases). The CDR3 is made up of 14 amino acids. CDR1 SGHAT and CDR2 FQNNGV come from the germline V gene. Trimming took 5 bases from V and 3 from J, leaving 12 bases between them. CDR3 amino acids: CASSRVSGTDTQYF. DNA for the CDR3: TGTGCCAGCAGCCGAGTTTCAGGGACAGATACGCAGTATTTT.

As for this clone: Sequence at one end of the junction differs from germline and may be a read error. The gene calls are TRBV5-1 and TRBJ2-5; possible D gene TRBD2, 6 bases. CDR1 is SGHRS, CDR2 YFSETQ, per germline. This CDR3 has 12 amino acids. Written as DNA, the CDR3 is TGCGCCAGCAGAGGCGATAGCGGACGGGGTGACTTC. Amino acid sequence: CASRGDSGRGDF.

V gene TRBV25-1 combines with J gene TRBJ2-2; a possible D gene is TRBD2 (5 bases). In germline, CDR1 is MGHDK, CDR2 SYGVNS. This CDR3 has 14 amino acids. With 7 bases removed from V and 7 bases from J, the gap between germline ends came to 16 bases. Here the CDR3 reads CASKASMTDGELFF. The CDR3 bases are TGTGCCAGCAAGGCTAGCATGACGGACGGGGAGCTGTTTTTT.

The chain has TRBV7-2 and TRBJ2-7, with 14 nucleotides matching TRBD2. J lost 5 bases, V lost 4 bases, and 4 bases had no gene match. There are 15 residues in the CDR3. CDR1 is SGHTA and CDR2 is FQGNSA in the germline V gene. CDR3 loop: CASSSQGLAGDEQYF. The CDR3 DNA reads as TGTGCCAGCAGCTCCCAGGGACTAGCGGGAGACGAGCAGTACTTC.

This rearrangement joins TRBV4-2 to TRBJ2-1, with D perhaps TRBD2 (5 bases). V was shortened by 1 base and J by 9 bases, with 13 bases between the two germline ends. This CDR3 has 14 amino acids. Germline CDR1 is LGHNA and CDR2 is YNFKEQ. CDR3 coding DNA: TGTGCCAGCAGCCAAGGGCGGGTAGTGGGTGAGCAGTTCTTC. This translates into CASSQGRVVGEQFF.

This clone showed up just a few times. The V gene is TRBV28, the J gene TRBJ1-1; D is uncertain. This CDR3 region has 15 residues. Germline V gene sequence: CDR1 MDHEN, CDR2 SYDVKM. V was shortened by 3 bases and J by 3 bases, with 14 bases between the two germline ends. The CDR3 nucleotides are TGTGCCAGCAGTTTTAATGGTTACGGGGACACTGAAGCTTTCTTT. Protein: CASSFNGYGDTEAFF.

The J gene is TRBJ2-3, the V gene TRBV6-1; 9 bases match TRBD2. CDR1 is MNHNS and CDR2 is SASEGT in the germline V gene. J lost 0 bases, V lost 4 bases, and 11 bases had no gene match. The length of the CDR3 is 18 residues. CDR3 DNA sequence: TGTGCCAGCAGTGGCGGGGGGGCCGTCCTAAGTAGCACAGATACGCAGTATTTT. Amino acid sequence: CASSGGGAVLSSTDTQYF.

The chain employs TRBV28 and TRBJ2-1, with TRBD1 matching 7 bases. From germline, CDR1 is MDHEN and CDR2 SYDVKM. This CDR3 comprises 14 residues. V shed 6 bases, J shed 7 bases, and the junction held 9 bases outside the gene matches. The CDR3 sequence is CASRVRDSLNEQFF. DNA of the CDR3: TGTGCCAGCAGGGTTAGGGACAGCTTGAATGAGCAGTTCTTC. The whole variable domain, filled in from reference TRBV28 and TRBJ2-1, reads DVKVTQSSRYLVKRTGEKVFLECVQDMDHENMFWYRQDPGLGLRLIYFSYDVKMKEKGDIPEGYSVSREKKERFSLILESASTNQTSMYLCASRVRDSLNEQFFGPGTRLTVL.

The J gene is TRBJ2-2, the V gene TRBV5-4, with a weak D call TRBD2 (5 bases). The CDR3 covers 14 residues. Trimming removed 1 base at V and 5 bases at J, with 9 bases between. Germline assignment: CDR1 SGHNT and CDR2 YYREEE (reference sequence). In DNA, the CDR3 is TGTGCCAGCAGCTTGAGAGGGTTGACCGGGGAGCTGTTTTTT. Translated: CASSLRGLTGELFF.

This chain connects TRBV28 to TRBJ1-5; 8 bases agree with TRBD1. This CDR3 spans 18 amino acids. The germline gives CDR1 MDHEN, CDR2 SYDVKM. J gave up 3 bases and V 2 bases, and 12 bases lay outside the gene matches. CDR3 DNA: TGTGCCAGCAGTTTAAATACTGGCGGGACAGGAAACAATCAGCCCCAGCATTTT. Translating gives CASSLNTGGTGNNQPQHF.